Below are 20 T cell receptor beta chains sequenced from a single sample in a study of blood T cells in healthy people across ages. Primers used in a second PCR of roughly 6 to 12 cycles were a sample-barcoded 5' primer and a J-beta primer mix. TCRdb reprocessed the 5' RACE reads with MiXCR, giving one entry per CDR3 protein. The sample consists of about 1.4 million distinct CDR3 sequences, around 59% of them appearing once. The sample taken for sequencing was blood. The receptors here all came from a young man in good health.

This clonotype was found a few times. The rearrangement joins TRBV2 to TRBJ2-2; D ambiguous. Trimming took 8 bases from V and 0 from J, leaving 7 bases between them. The germline gives CDR1 SNHLY, CDR2 FYNNEI. CDR3 length: 13 residues. The CDR3 DNA is TGTGCCAGCCGTCGGTCGAACACCGGGGAGCTGTTTTTT. Its protein is CASRRSNTGELFF. Together with reference TRBV2 and TRBJ2-2, the CDR3 gives the full variable domain: EPEVTQTPSHQVTQMGQEVILRCVPISNHLYFYWYRQILGQKVEFLVSFYNNEISEKSEIFDDQFSVERPDGSNFTLKIRSTKLEDSAMYFCASRRSNTGELFFGEGSRLTVL.

The sample holds a few counts of this clonotype. One junction end disagrees with the germline gene, perhaps due to a read error. This chain joins TRBV5-1 and TRBJ2-5, with D tentatively TRBD1 or TRBD2 (5 bases each). Germline CDR1 is SGHRS and CDR2 is YFSETQ. The CDR3 is made up of 14 amino acids. CDR3 nucleotide sequence: TGTGCCAGCAGCTTAAGGGGACACCAAGAGACCCAGTACTTC. Translating it yields CASSLRGHQETQYF.

V gene TRBV29-1 combines with J gene TRBJ2-4; no reliable D call. Matching the DNA end better, TRBJ2-7 makes the J call doubtful. Germline assignment: CDR1 SQVTM and CDR2 ANQGSEA. The CDR3 contains 13 residues. CDR3: CSVHDLRTYEQYF. The CDR3 bases are TGCAGCGTCCACGACCTGCGGACCTACGAGCAGTACTTC.

The chain is built from TRBV9 and TRBJ2-4, with D maybe TRBD2 (5 bases). The DNA end is a closer match to TRBJ2-7, so the J assignment may be wrong. The CDR3 has 14 residues. CDR1 and CDR2 (germline): SGDLS, YYNGEE. The CDR3 DNA is TGTGCCAGCAGCGTAGCTGAGGGCGGGTACGAGCAGTACTTC. Translation gives CASSVAEGGYEQYF.

This clonotype was recorded a few times. The chain links TRBV12-3 or TRBV12-4 to TRBJ2-7, with D possibly matching TRBD2 (7 bases). This CDR3 spans 14 amino acids. V lost 4 bases to trimming and J lost 3 bases, with 13 bases between them. CDR3 coding DNA: TGTGCCAGCAGTTCCGACGGGGGGCACTACGAGCAGTACTTC. It specifies CASSSDGGHYEQYF.

The V call is TRBV6-6, the J call TRBJ2-3; D is uncertain. This CDR3 has 14 amino acids. Trimming took off 2 bases at V and 0 bases at J, with 6 bases between the two ends. Germline V lookup: CDR1 MNHNY, CDR2 SVGAGI (reference sequence). The CDR3 DNA follows: TGTGCCAGCAGTTACAGGCCTAGCACAGATACGCAGTATTTT. This codes for CASSYRPSTDTQYF.

The genes are TRBV7-9 and TRBJ2-3; D may be TRBD2 (6 bases). CDR1 is SEHNR, CDR2 FQNEAQ, per germline (reference sequence). The V gene lost 4 bases and the J gene lost 3 bases, with 14 bases spanning the gap. The CDR3 runs to 15 residues. The CDR3 here is CASSSTSSVTDTQYF. The DNA for the CDR3 is TGTGCCAGCAGCTCTACTTCTAGCGTAACAGATACGCAGTATTTT.

The chain recombines TRBV4-3 with TRBJ2-7; D gene uncertain. Germline-derived CDR1 and CDR2 are LGHNA and YSLEER. CDR3 length: 14 residues. The V and J ends lost 1 base and 3 bases respectively, with 10 bases between them. The CDR3, as DNA: TGCGCCAGCAGCCAAGGCATGGGTCTCTACGAGCAGTACTTC. Translation gives CASSQGMGLYEQYF.

This rearrangement joins TRBV28 to TRBJ2-2; TRBD1 matches 10 bases. CDR1 and CDR2 from the germline V gene are MDHEN and SYDVKM. With V trimmed by 5 bases and J by 6 bases, 6 bases remained unmatched. This CDR3 spans 15 amino acids. CDR3 sequence: CASSTGTGVSGELFF. CDR3 in DNA: TGTGCCAGCAGTACCGGGACAGGGGTTTCCGGGGAGCTGTTTTTT.

This clonotype was recorded a few times. V and J are TRBV28 and TRBJ2-1; a possible D gene is TRBD2 (5 bases). This CDR3 spans 14 amino acids. Trimming shortened V by 9 bases and J by 2 bases, and 14 bases separated the two germline ends. Germline-derived CDR1 and CDR2 are MDHEN and SYDVKM. The CDR3 DNA follows: TGTGCCAGTGTAGTGGGGAGCCCCTACAATGAGCAGTTCTTC. Residues: CASVVGSPYNEQFF.

This clonotype was seen only once. This sequence joins TRBV29-1 and TRBJ1-1; D call uncertain. The CDR3 has 15 amino acids. Germline values: CDR1 SQVTM, CDR2 ANQGSEA. The germline V and J ends were trimmed by 1 base and 0 bases, with 12 bases remaining between them. The CDR3 DNA sequence: TGCAGCGTTGAAGGTGGGTATGATTTGAACACTGAAGCTTTCTTT. This translates into CSVEGGYDLNTEAFF.

The gene calls are TRBV20-1 and TRBJ2-4; TRBD2 might be the D (6 bases). V was shortened by 1 base and J by 8 bases, with 15 bases between the two germline ends. Germline values: CDR1 DFQATT, CDR2 SNEGSKA (reference sequence). The CDR3 sequence is 14 residues long. CDR3 DNA sequence: TGCAGTGCTAGAGCCGGGCTGGGGGGTGACATTCAGTACTTC. Translated, it gives CSARAGLGGDIQYF.

The J gene is TRBJ1-1, the V gene TRBV10-3; D remains ambiguous. From germline, CDR1 is ENHRY and CDR2 SYGVKD. The CDR3 consists of 11 residues. Trimming cost V 7 bases and J 0 bases, with 3 bases left between them. As DNA, the CDR3 is TGTGCCATCAAAATGAACACTGAAGCTTTCTTT. It encodes CAIKMNTEAFF.

This chain uses TRBV4-1 with TRBJ2-2; D is ambiguous. Trimming removed 0 bases from V and 6 bases from J, with 8 bases in between. The CDR3 has 14 amino acids. CDR1 and CDR2 (germline): MGHRA, YSYEKL. The CDR3 loop is CASSQDGMSGELFF. CDR3 DNA: TGCGCCAGCAGCCAAGATGGAATGTCCGGGGAGCTGTTTTTT.

This clonotype was recorded a few times. V gene TRBV28 combines with J gene TRBJ2-5; D assignment may be TRBD1 or TRBD2 (5 bases each). Per germline, CDR1 MDHEN and CDR2 SYDVKM. V shed 5 bases and J shed 5 bases, with 15 bases lying between them. The CDR3 is 14 residues long. As DNA, the CDR3 is TGTGCCAGCAGTGGGGGTGTTACCCGGGAGACCCAGTACTTC. Translating it yields CASSGGVTRETQYF.

This chain links TRBV20-1 with TRBJ1-1; possible D gene TRBD1, 5 bases. Germline values: CDR1 DFQATT, CDR2 SNEGSKA (reference sequence). Trimming stripped 0 bases from V and 0 bases from J, with 14 bases between. The CDR3 consists of 16 residues. Here the CDR3 DNA reads TGCAGTGCTAGAGATCTCCGGGGCGCCGTGAACACTGAAGCTTTCTTT. This gives the protein CSARDLRGAVNTEAFF.

V gene TRBV10-3 combines with J gene TRBJ1-1, with a tentative D call TRBD1 (6 bases). The germline CDR1 and CDR2 sequences are ENHRY and SYGVKD. This CDR3 spans 14 amino acids. V was trimmed by 3 bases and J by 6 bases, leaving 14 bases between them. CDR3 DNA: TGTGCCATCAGTGAAACGGGGGCATCCGCTGAAGCTTTCTTT. Protein product: CAISETGASAEAFF.

The J gene is TRBJ2-5, the V gene TRBV19; 11 bases are a match to TRBD2. The CDR3 has 16 amino acids. Germline lookup yields CDR1 LNHDA and CDR2 SQIVND (reference sequence). J was trimmed by 4 bases and V by 3 bases; bases with no gene match: 7. In nucleotides, the CDR3 is TGTGCCAGTAGTATCGGGGCTAGCGGGGGGAGAGAGACCCAGTACTTC. Encoded protein: CASSIGASGGRETQYF.

The V gene is TRBV6-5, the J gene TRBJ2-1; TRBD1 might be the D (5 bases). Trimming took 5 bases from V and 8 from J, leaving 22 bases between them. The CDR3 consists of 16 residues. Looked up from germline, CDR1 is MNHEY and CDR2 is SVGAGI. CDR3 nucleotide sequence: TGTGCCAGCAGTAAATCCTTATTTACAGGTGTAGATGAGCAGTTCTTC. Protein sequence: CASSKSLFTGVDEQFF.

This chain joins TRBV5-1 and TRBJ2-5, with unresolved D. The CDR3 has 15 residues. The germline CDR1 and CDR2 sequences are SGHRS and YFSETQ. Trimming stripped 1 base from V and 2 bases from J, with 12 bases between. CDR3 sequence reads: CASSLKGGLQETQYF. The CDR3 coding sequence is TGCGCCAGCAGCTTGAAGGGCGGATTGCAAGAGACCCAGTACTTC.